Listed below are T cell receptor beta chains from one sample, sequenced in a study of shared clonotypes between healthy human individuals. Assay used: immunoSEQ multiplex PCR; TCRdb lists only in-frame clones, some missing. The repertoire holds roughly 2.5 million clones, with about 92% as singletons. The sequenced sample consisted of naive CD4+ T cells sorted from blood. The receptors originated from a man younger than 35 in good health. Each CDR3 is given with its conserved first and last residue. D genes are given only for firm matches. Clone size is stated in some rows and not others, as once, few, many or a class when expanded.

D gene: TRBD1; V gene: TRBV4-1; J gene: TRBJ2-5; clone size: NA; CDR3 length: 15; CDR3 protein: CASSQDGTGKETQYF; CDR3 DNA: TGCGCCAGCAGCCAAGACGGGACAGGGAAAGAGACCCAGTACTTC
D gene: NA; V gene: TRBV30; J gene: TRBJ1-2; clone size: NA; CDR3 length: 13; CDR3 protein: CAWSGTGKGGYTF; CDR3 DNA: TGTGCCTGGAGTGGGACCGGGAAGGGGGGCTACACCTTC
D gene: NA; V gene: TRBV11-1; J gene: TRBJ2-2; clone size: NA; CDR3 length: 14; CDR3 protein: CASSLTGHTGELFF; CDR3 DNA: TGTGCCAGCAGCCTTACGGGTCATACCGGGGAGCTGTTTTTT
D gene: NA; V gene: TRBV28; J gene: TRBJ2-1; clone size: NA; CDR3 length: 11; CDR3 protein: CASTSDNEQFF; CDR3 DNA: TGTGCCAGCACATCGGACAATGAGCAGTTCTTC
D gene: NA; V gene: TRBV5-1; J gene: TRBJ1-1; clone size: NA; CDR3 length: 14; CDR3 protein: CASSNRQAGEEAFF; CDR3 DNA: TGCGCCAGCAGCAACCGACAGGCTGGGGAAGAAGCTTTCTTT
D gene: TRBD1; V gene: TRBV19; J gene: TRBJ2-3; clone size: NA; CDR3 length: 14; CDR3 protein: CASSIDRGFNTQYF; CDR3 DNA: TGTGCCAGTAGTATAGACAGGGGGTTCAATACGCAGTATTTT
D gene: NA; V gene: TRBV19; J gene: TRBJ2-1; clone size: NA; CDR3 length: 15; CDR3 protein: CASKGGPLTYNEQFF; CDR3 DNA: TGTGCCAGCAAGGGGGGGCCTTTAACCTACAATGAGCAGTTCTTC
D gene: NA; V gene: TRBV28; J gene: TRBJ2-3; clone size: NA; CDR3 length: 14; CDR3 protein: CASSSRGSTDTQYF; CDR3 DNA: TGTGCCAGCAGTTCCAGGGGTAGCACAGATACGCAGTATTTT
D gene: TRBD1; V gene: TRBV18; J gene: TRBJ1-1; clone size: NA; CDR3 length: 16; CDR3 protein: CASSPLTGGLNTEAFF; CDR3 DNA: TGTGCCAGCTCACCGCTGACAGGGGGACTGAACACTGAAGCTTTCTTT
D gene: NA; V gene: TRBV5-1; J gene: TRBJ1-4; clone size: NA; CDR3 length: 13; CDR3 protein: CASSSGQNEKLFF; CDR3 DNA: TGCGCCAGCAGCTCAGGACAGAATGAAAAACTGTTTTTT
D gene: NA; V gene: TRBV5-6; J gene: TRBJ1-2; clone size: NA; CDR3 length: 15; CDR3 protein: CASSFQSVGNYGYTF; CDR3 DNA: TGTGCCAGCAGCTTCCAATCAGTGGGCAACTATGGCTACACCTTC
D gene: NA; V gene: TRBV7-2; J gene: TRBJ1-6; clone size: NA; CDR3 length: 12; CDR3 protein: CASSQDLRALHF; CDR3 DNA: TGTGCCAGCAGCCAGGACCTCAGGGCCCTCCACTTT
D gene: NA; V gene: TRBV29-1; J gene: TRBJ1-1; clone size: few; CDR3 length: 13; CDR3 protein: CSVAGRTNTEAFF; CDR3 DNA: TGCAGCGTAGCGGGACGGACCAACACTGAAGCTTTCTTT
D gene: NA; V gene: TRBV30; J gene: TRBJ2-7; clone size: NA; CDR3 length: 11; CDR3 protein: CAWSVRGEQYF; CDR3 DNA: TGTGCCTGGAGTGTACGGGGCGAGCAGTACTTC
D gene: NA; V gene: TRBV9; J gene: TRBJ1-3; clone size: NA; CDR3 length: 13; CDR3 protein: CASSVDEGNTIYF; CDR3 DNA: TGTGCCAGCAGCGTAGACGAGGGGAACACCATATATTTT
D gene: NA; V gene: TRBV30; J gene: TRBJ2-7; clone size: NA; CDR3 length: 14; CDR3 protein: CAWSMGPSSYEQYF; CDR3 DNA: TGTGCCTGGAGTATGGGCCCGAGCTCCTACGAGCAGTACTTC
D gene: NA; V gene: TRBV10-2; J gene: TRBJ2-2; clone size: NA; CDR3 length: 14; CDR3 protein: CASRTNGGTGELFF; CDR3 DNA: TGCGCCAGCAGAACCAACGGGGGAACCGGGGAGCTGTTTTTT
D gene: NA; V gene: TRBV30; J gene: TRBJ2-2; clone size: NA; CDR3 length: 16; CDR3 protein: CAWSVTTKAVGGELFF; CDR3 DNA: TGTGCCTGGAGTGTAACCACTAAGGCCGTTGGCGGGGAGCTGTTTTTT
D gene: NA; V gene: TRBV2; J gene: TRBJ1-5; clone size: NA; CDR3 length: 15; CDR3 protein: CASSEPGDSNQPQHF; CDR3 DNA: TGTGCCAGCAGCGAACCCGGGGATAGCAATCAGCCCCAGCATTTT
D gene: NA; V gene: TRBV19; J gene: TRBJ1-1; clone size: NA; CDR3 length: 14; CDR3 protein: CASSIRHRAYEAFF; CDR3 DNA: TGTGCCAGTAGTATCAGGCACAGGGCCTATGAAGCTTTCTTT
D gene: NA; V gene: TRBV7-8; J gene: TRBJ1-1; clone size: NA; CDR3 length: 14; CDR3 protein: CASSLNTLNTEAFF; CDR3 DNA: TGTGCCAGCAGCTTAAACACCTTGAACACTGAAGCTTTCTTT
D gene: NA; V gene: TRBV18; J gene: TRBJ2-7; clone size: few; CDR3 length: 14; CDR3 protein: CASSPPPGTYEQYF; CDR3 DNA: TGTGCCAGCTCACCACCGCCAGGGACCTACGAGCAGTACTTC
D gene: NA; V gene: TRBV7-9; J gene: TRBJ1-2; clone size: NA; CDR3 length: 15; CDR3 protein: CASSLDGSANYGYTF; CDR3 DNA: TGTGCCAGCAGCTTAGACGGGTCGGCTAACTATGGCTACACCTTC
D gene: NA; V gene: TRBV28; J gene: TRBJ1-5; clone size: once; CDR3 length: 15; CDR3 protein: CATGPGGYSNQPQHF; CDR3 DNA: TGTGCCACCGGACCGGGGGGTTATAGCAATCAGCCCCAGCATTTT
D gene: TRBD1; V gene: TRBV12-5; J gene: TRBJ1-1; clone size: once; CDR3 length: 13; CDR3 protein: CASNRGLNTEAFF; CDR3 DNA: TGTGCTAGTAACAGGGGGCTGAACACTGAAGCTTTCTTT
D gene: TRBD1; V gene: TRBV7-2; J gene: TRBJ1-5; clone size: NA; CDR3 length: 15; CDR3 protein: CASSLLGQYNQPQHF; CDR3 DNA: TGTGCCAGCAGCTTACTGGGACAGTACAATCAGCCCCAGCATTTT
D gene: NA; V gene: TRBV5-6; J gene: TRBJ1-4; clone size: NA; CDR3 length: 15; CDR3 protein: CASSERGRVDEKLFF; CDR3 DNA: TGTGCCAGCAGCGAAAGGGGACGGGTAGATGAAAAACTGTTTTTT
D gene: NA; V gene: TRBV20-1; J gene: TRBJ2-2; clone size: NA; CDR3 length: 11; CDR3 protein: CSARGPGELFF; CDR3 DNA: TGCAGTGCTAGAGGGCCAGGGGAGCTGTTTTTT
D gene: NA; V gene: TRBV13; J gene: TRBJ1-1; clone size: NA; CDR3 length: 16; CDR3 protein: CASSLGLPVTGTEAFF; CDR3 DNA: TGTGCCAGCAGCTTAGGCCTCCCTGTGACAGGCACTGAAGCTTTCTTT
D gene: NA; V gene: TRBV2; J gene: TRBJ1-6; clone size: NA; CDR3 length: 15; CDR3 protein: CASSERGLYNSPLHF; CDR3 DNA: TGTGCCAGCAGTGAGCGGGGTCTCTATAATTCACCCCTCCACTTT
D gene: NA; V gene: TRBV9; J gene: TRBJ2-5; clone size: NA; CDR3 length: 18; CDR3 protein: CASSVAVDLRTHQETQYF; CDR3 DNA: TGTGCCAGCAGCGTGGCCGTGGACCTGCGGACCCACCAAGAGACCCAGTACTTC
D gene: NA; V gene: TRBV4-1; J gene: TRBJ1-5; clone size: NA; CDR3 length: 15; CDR3 protein: CASSQREGGGQPQHF; CDR3 DNA: TGCGCCAGCAGCCAAAGGGAGGGGGGAGGCCAGCCCCAGCATTTT
D gene: TRBD1; V gene: TRBV28; J gene: TRBJ2-6; clone size: NA; CDR3 length: 15; CDR3 protein: CASSQGTAYANVLTF; CDR3 DNA: TGTGCCAGCAGCCAAGGGACAGCCTATGCCAACGTCCTGACTTTC
D gene: TRBD1; V gene: TRBV6-6; J gene: TRBJ1-5; clone size: NA; CDR3 length: 15; CDR3 protein: CASSSTDRARQPQHF; CDR3 DNA: TGTGCCAGCAGTTCAACCGACAGGGCACGTCAGCCCCAGCATTTT
D gene: TRBD2; V gene: TRBV2; J gene: TRBJ2-2; clone size: NA; CDR3 length: 16; CDR3 protein: CASKLAGSTGTGELFF; CDR3 DNA: TGTGCCAGCAAACTAGCGGGATCTACGGGGACCGGGGAGCTGTTTTTT
D gene: NA; V gene: TRBV19; J gene: TRBJ2-5; clone size: NA; CDR3 length: 11; CDR3 protein: CASSPGTTQYF; CDR3 DNA: TGTGCCAGTAGTCCGGGGACGACCCAGTACTTC
D gene: TRBD1; V gene: TRBV19; J gene: TRBJ2-4; clone size: NA; CDR3 length: 16; CDR3 protein: CASKKRDSLAKNIQYF; CDR3 DNA: TGTGCCAGTAAAAAAAGGGACAGCCTAGCCAAAAACATTCAGTACTTC
D gene: NA; V gene: TRBV7-9; J gene: TRBJ1-3; clone size: NA; CDR3 length: 17; CDR3 protein: CASSLRAAAFSGNTIYF; CDR3 DNA: TGTGCCAGCAGCTTACGGGCGGCGGCTTTCTCTGGAAACACCATATATTTT
D gene: NA; V gene: TRBV7-6; J gene: TRBJ2-5; clone size: once; CDR3 length: 15; CDR3 protein: CASSLAPEGGETQYF; CDR3 DNA: TGTGCCAGCAGCTTAGCGCCAGAAGGGGGAGAGACCCAGTACTTC
D gene: TRBD2; V gene: TRBV2; J gene: TRBJ2-7; clone size: once; CDR3 length: 16; CDR3 protein: CASSETSPRLAGAMYF; CDR3 DNA: TGTGCCAGCAGTGAAACAAGCCCCCGCCTAGCGGGGGCTATGTACTTC
D gene: TRBD1; V gene: TRBV5-1; J gene: TRBJ1-6; clone size: NA; CDR3 length: 15; CDR3 protein: CASSLGGQGYSPLHF; CDR3 DNA: TGCGCCAGCAGCTTGGGAGGACAGGGGTATTCACCCCTCCACTTT
D gene: NA; V gene: TRBV10-3; J gene: TRBJ2-1; clone size: NA; CDR3 length: 14; CDR3 protein: CAIKEGSSYNEQFF; CDR3 DNA: TGTGCCATCAAAGAGGGAAGTTCCTACAATGAGCAGTTCTTC
D gene: TRBD2; V gene: TRBV6-4; J gene: TRBJ2-7; clone size: once; CDR3 length: 14; CDR3 protein: CASSRASGTYEQYF; CDR3 DNA: TGTGCCAGCAGTAGGGCTAGCGGGACCTACGAGCAGTACTTC
D gene: NA; V gene: TRBV9; J gene: TRBJ2-1; clone size: once; CDR3 length: 11; CDR3 protein: CASSQGHEQFF; CDR3 DNA: TGTGCCAGCAGCCAGGGGCATGAGCAGTTCTTC
D gene: TRBD1; V gene: TRBV6-6; J gene: TRBJ1-6; clone size: NA; CDR3 length: 14; CDR3 protein: CASSYGTGSSPLHF; CDR3 DNA: TGTGCCAGCAGTTACGGGACAGGGAGTTCACCCCTCCACTTT
D gene: NA; V gene: TRBV30; J gene: TRBJ1-4; clone size: NA; CDR3 length: 15; CDR3 protein: CAWSGRRFRNEKLFF; CDR3 DNA: TGTGCCTGGAGTGGCAGGCGCTTCCGTAATGAAAAACTGTTTTTT
D gene: NA; V gene: TRBV7-9; J gene: TRBJ1-1; clone size: few; CDR3 length: 15; CDR3 protein: CASRVVFWGFTEAFF; CDR3 DNA: TGTGCCAGCAGAGTCGTTTTCTGGGGTTTTACTGAAGCTTTCTTT
D gene: NA; V gene: TRBV5-4; J gene: TRBJ2-7; clone size: NA; CDR3 length: 14; CDR3 protein: CASSLAGDSYEQYF; CDR3 DNA: TGTGCCAGCAGCTTGGCCGGGGACTCCTACGAGCAGTACTTC
D gene: NA; V gene: TRBV9; J gene: TRBJ2-2; clone size: once; CDR3 length: 15; CDR3 protein: CASNQRGERTGELFF; CDR3 DNA: TGTGCCAGCAACCAAAGGGGGGAGCGCACCGGGGAGCTGTTTTTT